A single sample is the source of the 7 T cell receptor beta chains below, sequenced in a study of blood T cells in healthy people across ages. With a J-beta primer mix and a sample-barcoded 5' primer, a second PCR ran about 7 to 11 cycles. TCRdb reprocessed the 5' RACE reads via MiXCR and lists one record per CDR3 protein. The data hold some 640,000 distinct CDR3 sequences, with 45% to 50% observed a single time. The sample taken for sequencing was blood. The receptors shown here come from a woman in her sixties in good health.

The count of this clonotype is one. The chain couples TRBV15 to TRBJ1-4; TRBD1 agrees at 8 bases. The CDR3 length is 15 residues. The V gene's germline CDR1 is LNHNV and CDR2 YYDKDF (reference sequence). With V trimmed by 2 bases and J by 8 bases, 7 bases remained unmatched. CDR3 nucleotide sequence: TGTGCCACCAGCAGACGCGGGACAGGCGGCGAAAAACTGTTTTTT. Protein sequence: CATSRRGTGGEKLFF.

The V gene is TRBV5-1, the J gene TRBJ2-5; TRBD2 is a possible D gene (5 bases). CDR1 SGHRS and CDR2 YFSETQ come from the germline V gene. This CDR3 spans 14 amino acids. V was trimmed by 1 base and J by 2 bases, leaving 9 bases between them. The CDR3 bases are TGCGCCAGCAGCTTGACTAGATTACAAGAGACCCAGTACTTC. This codes for CASSLTRLQETQYF.

The chain employs TRBV29-1 and TRBJ1-2, with no clear D. V shed 5 bases and J shed 2 bases, with 9 bases lying between them. The CDR3 loop spans 12 amino acids. The germline V gene encodes CDR1 SQVTM and CDR2 ANQGSEA. The CDR3 loop is CSVPSLNYGYTF. CDR3 nucleotides: TGCAGCGTTCCCAGTTTGAACTATGGCTACACCTTC.

This clonotype was recorded many times. The chain uses TRBV4-2 and TRBJ2-3; D uncertain. Trimming removed 0 bases from V and 4 bases from J, with 8 bases in between. Per germline, CDR1 LGHNA and CDR2 YNFKEQ. The CDR3 covers 14 residues. The CDR3 loop is CASSQEKASDTQYF. The CDR3 nucleotides are TGTGCCAGCAGCCAAGAGAAGGCTTCAGATACGCAGTATTTT.

The genes are TRBV27 and TRBJ1-2; D remains unclear. Per the germline V gene, CDR1 is MNHEY and CDR2 is SMNVEV (reference sequence). This CDR3 has 13 residues. Trimming cost V 5 bases and J 4 bases, with 11 bases left between them. CDR3 coding DNA: TGTGCCAGCAGTGGGAGGGAGGGCTATGGCTACACCTTC. It specifies CASSGREGYGYTF.

The chain joins TRBV2 to TRBJ2-3, with D perhaps TRBD1 or TRBD2 (6 bases each). CDR3 length: 13 amino acids. The germline gives CDR1 SNHLY, CDR2 FYNNEI. The germline V and J ends were trimmed by 7 bases and 5 bases, with 13 bases remaining between them. CDR3 bases: TGTGCCAGCAACAGGGAGGTTGGAGATACGCAGTATTTT. Translated, it gives CASNREVGDTQYF.

This clonotype was found a few times. The V and J genes are TRBV6-1 and TRBJ2-6; TRBD1 agrees at 9 bases. This CDR3 comprises 13 residues. Per germline, CDR1 MNHNS and CDR2 SASEGT. The V gene end was trimmed by 11 bases and the J gene end by 4 bases; junction bases not matched to a gene: 3. CDR3 coding DNA: TGTGCCGGGACAGGGAGCGGGGCCAACGTCCTGACTTTC. Its translation is CAGTGSGANVLTF.